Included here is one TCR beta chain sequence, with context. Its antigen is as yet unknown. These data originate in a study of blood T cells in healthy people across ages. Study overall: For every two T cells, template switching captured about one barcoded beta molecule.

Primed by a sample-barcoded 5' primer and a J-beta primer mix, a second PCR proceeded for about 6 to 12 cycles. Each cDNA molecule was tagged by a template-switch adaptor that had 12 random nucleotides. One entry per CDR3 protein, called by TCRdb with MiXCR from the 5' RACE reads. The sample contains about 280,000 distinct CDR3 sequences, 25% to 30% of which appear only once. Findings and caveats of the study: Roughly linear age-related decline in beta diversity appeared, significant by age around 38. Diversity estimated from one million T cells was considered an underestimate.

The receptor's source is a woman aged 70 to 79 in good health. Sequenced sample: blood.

The CDR3 region is CASLLSHADTQYF. In nucleotides, the CDR3 is TGTGCCAGCCTGCTTTCCCATGCAGATACGCAGTATTTT. V gene TRBV18 combines with J gene TRBJ2-3, with D unresolved. The CDR3 length is 13 residues. The V gene lost 8 bases and the J gene lost 4 bases, with 13 bases spanning the gap. Per germline, CDR1 KGHSH and CDR2 LQKENI.